Listed below are T cell receptor beta chains from one sample, sequenced in a study of beta chain features in type 1 diabetes. The data were produced by immunoSEQ multiplex PCR, yet TCRdb's version contains in-frame clones alone and is incomplete. The data contain 500,000 to 650,000 clones, roughly an eighth of them singletons. Sequenced material: naive CD4+ T cells from blood. These receptors were obtained from a man between 25 and 39 years old with type 1 diabetes. CDR3s include the opening cysteine and the closing phenylalanine or tryptophan. The D gene is left open where the match is weak. Clone size is not always given. Where it is, it says once, few, many or a class for expanded clones.

v_call,d_call,clone_size,j_call,cdr3_nt,cdr3_aa
TRBV28,-,few,TRBJ1-1,TGTGCCAGCAGTGGGGCCCTCCTTGAAGCTTTCTTT,CASSGALLEAFF
TRBV7-8,-,-,TRBJ1-1,TGTGCCAGCAGTCTAGTGGACCATACTGAAGCTTTCTTT,CASSLVDHTEAFF
TRBV7-2,-,few,TRBJ1-2,TGTGCCAGCAGCTTCGGTCAGTATGGCTACACCTTC,CASSFGQYGYTF
TRBV29-1,TRBD1,few,TRBJ2-7,TGCAGCGTTGGCACAGGGGGACGCTACGAGCAGTACTTC,CSVGTGGRYEQYF
TRBV7-6,TRBD1,-,TRBJ2-2,TGTGCCAGCAGCTCCTCCCGGGACAGCGAGCTAGGGGGGGAGCTGTTTTTT,CASSSSRDSELGGELFF
TRBV4-3,-,-,TRBJ2-7,TGCGCCAGCAGCCAAGACGGAGGGACGGACTACGAGCAGTACTTC,CASSQDGGTDYEQYF
TRBV5-1,-,-,TRBJ2-6,TGCGCCAGCAGCTCGGGCGGGGCCGGGGCCAACGTCCTGACTTTC,CASSSGGAGANVLTF
TRBV30,-,-,TRBJ2-7,TGTGCCTGGAGTGTAAGGCAGGGGGGGAACTACGAGCAGTACTTC,CAWSVRQGGNYEQYF
TRBV7-3,-,-,TRBJ1-2,TGTGCCAGCAGCTCCCTAGCCTCTACCGTTTTCACCTTC,CASSSLASTVFTF
TRBV7-2,-,few,TRBJ2-3,TGTGCCAGCAGCTTTAGGGGGGGCAACTCAGATACGCAGTATTTT,CASSFRGGNSDTQYF
TRBV11-1,TRBD1,few,TRBJ2-1,TGTGCCAGCAGCCTAGGACAGGGCAGCTCCTACAATGAGCAGTTCTTC,CASSLGQGSSYNEQFF
TRBV9,TRBD1,-,TRBJ1-1,TGTGCCAGCAGCGAGACAGGGGTGGGCACTGAAGCTTTCTTT,CASSETGVGTEAFF
TRBV7-3,TRBD2,few,TRBJ2-1,TGTGCCAGCAGCTTAGGCGGGACTAGCGGGGGGCTTGAGCAGTTCTTC,CASSLGGTSGGLEQFF
TRBV29-1,-,few,TRBJ1-4,TGCAGCGCCTACTTGGGAAAACTGTTTTTT,CSAYLGKLFF
TRBV18,TRBD2,-,TRBJ2-7,TGTGCCAGCTCTCCGACTAGCGGATCCTACGAGCAGTACTTC,CASSPTSGSYEQYF
TRBV4-3,-,-,TRBJ2-2,TGCGCCAGCAGCCAAGCCGCAGGGTACGCCACCGGGGAGCTGTTTTTT,CASSQAAGYATGELFF
TRBV7-2,-,-,TRBJ1-5,TGTGCCAGCAGGGGGCAGGTCAATCAGCCCCAGCATTTT,CASRGQVNQPQHF
TRBV11-2,-,-,TRBJ1-4,TGTGCCAGCACCGACAGGCGGGCAGGCCGTGAAAAACTGTTTTTT,CASTDRRAGREKLFF
TRBV6-5,TRBD1,few,TRBJ1-5,TGTGCCAGCAGCCGAGGACAGGCCTGGAAACAGCCCCAGCATTTT,CASSRGQAWKQPQHF
TRBV10-3,TRBD1,-,TRBJ2-1,TGTGCCATCAGCGGACCCGGGACAGGGTTTATCAATGAGCAGTTCTTC,CAISGPGTGFINEQFF
TRBV27,-,few,TRBJ2-3,TGTGCCAGCAGGACTCCATTTACAGATACGCAGTATTTT,CASRTPFTDTQYF
TRBV11-3,TRBD2,few,TRBJ2-6,TGTGCCAGCAGCCCTTTGGGGGGGAGCCACTCTGGGGCCAACGTCCTGACTTTC,CASSPLGGSHSGANVLTF
TRBV30,-,-,TRBJ1-5,TGTGCCTGGAGCCGGGACCGCGATGCGATGGGCAATCAGCCCCAGCATTTT,CAWSRDRDAMGNQPQHF
TRBV9,TRBD1,few,TRBJ2-1,TGTGCCAGCAGCCCTGGGACAGCAAGAGACAATGAGCAGTTCTTC,CASSPGTARDNEQFF
TRBV29-1,-,-,TRBJ1-2,TGCAGCGACTCGAGAGGAGAAGGCTATGGCTACACCTTC,CSDSRGEGYGYTF
TRBV4-3,-,-,TRBJ1-2,TGCGCCAGCAGCCAAGATCATTCCGGGGACTATGGCTACACCTTC,CASSQDHSGDYGYTF
TRBV5-6,TRBD1,few,TRBJ2-6,TGTGCCAGCAGCTACCCCGGGACAGCCTTCTCTGGGGCCAACGTCCTGACTTTC,CASSYPGTAFSGANVLTF
TRBV18,-,-,TRBJ1-6,TGTGCCAGCTCATGGACGGAGAATTCACCCCTCCACTTT,CASSWTENSPLHF
TRBV11-3,TRBD1,-,TRBJ1-1,TGTGCCAGCAGCTACGGGGACAGCTCGAACACTGAAGCTTTCTTT,CASSYGDSSNTEAFF
TRBV6-6,-,-,TRBJ1-2,TGTGCCAGCAGTGCCCAGGCGCAAGCTAACTATGGCTACACCTTC,CASSAQAQANYGYTF
TRBV5-4,-,-,TRBJ2-7,TGTGCCAGCAGCGCAAAGGGGCAGACTACCTCCTACGAGCAGTACTTC,CASSAKGQTTSYEQYF
TRBV7-2,-,-,TRBJ2-5,TGTGCCAGCAGCTCCCCTCTAGGGACAGCGGGGGCGACCCAGTACTTC,CASSSPLGTAGATQYF
TRBV7-2,-,-,TRBJ1-3,TGTGCCAGCAGCTTAACAGACATCTCTGGAAACACCATATATTTT,CASSLTDISGNTIYF
TRBV28,-,-,TRBJ2-7,TGTGCCAGCAGTTTCGCCGGGACCGCGTTGGCCGAGCAGTACTTC,CASSFAGTALAEQYF
TRBV4-2,TRBD2,-,TRBJ2-3,TGTGCCAGCAGCACGGAACTAGCGGGGGGCACAGATACGCAGTATTTT,CASSTELAGGTDTQYF
TRBV7-9,-,few,TRBJ1-1,TGTGCCAGCAGCCGACTGGCGGACACTGAAGCTTTCTTT,CASSRLADTEAFF
TRBV5-4,-,few,TRBJ2-7,TGTGCCAGCAGCTTGGAGGCTACCTACGAGCAGTACTTC,CASSLEATYEQYF
TRBV4-3,-,few,TRBJ2-7,TGCGCCAGCAGCCAAGATCTGGGCAGCTCCTACGAGCAGTACTTC,CASSQDLGSSYEQYF
TRBV2,-,few,TRBJ2-1,TGTGCCAGCAGTGAAGATGGGACGGAAGTAAATGAGCAGTTCTTC,CASSEDGTEVNEQFF
TRBV28,TRBD2,-,TRBJ2-5,TGTGCCAGCAGTCCTTTAGCGGGGGGGCCTGGGACCCAGTACTTC,CASSPLAGGPGTQYF
TRBV6-1,TRBD2,few,TRBJ2-7,TGTGCCAGCAATAGCGGGGTCTCCTACGAGCAGTACTTC,CASNSGVSYEQYF
TRBV9,-,few,TRBJ2-7,TGTGCCAGCAGCGTAGAAAGGGGCCACGAGCAGTACTTC,CASSVERGHEQYF
TRBV5-5,TRBD1,few,TRBJ2-7,TGTGCCAGCACCCCCCTACTGGCAGGGGGCCACGAGCAGTACTTC,CASTPLLAGGHEQYF
TRBV27,-,-,TRBJ2-4,TGTGCCAGCAGTCCCCAGGGGTTGGTCAAAAACATTCAGTACTTC,CASSPQGLVKNIQYF
TRBV5-4,TRBD2,-,TRBJ2-7,TGTGCCAGCAGCTTGAGAATAGCGGGGGACCTCGAGCAGTACTTC,CASSLRIAGDLEQYF
TRBV4-3,TRBD1,-,TRBJ1-6,TGCGCCAGCAGCCAAGAGATCAGGGGGATCTCCTATAATTCACCCCTCCACTTT,CASSQEIRGISYNSPLHF
TRBV7-3,-,-,TRBJ2-3,TGTGCCAGCAGCATATATAGCACAGATACGCAGTATTTT,CASSIYSTDTQYF
TRBV2,TRBD1,few,TRBJ1-2,TGTGCCAGCAGTCCGGGACAGGGCTACTATGGCTACACCTTC,CASSPGQGYYGYTF
TRBV6-1,TRBD1,-,TRBJ2-1,TGTGCCAGCAGCCGAAGACAGGGAAGTTTCGATGAGCAGTTCTTC,CASSRRQGSFDEQFF
TRBV6-5,TRBD1,few,TRBJ2-1,TGTGCCAGCAGGACCGGGACAGACCACAATGAGCAGTTCTTC,CASRTGTDHNEQFF
TRBV5-6,-,-,TRBJ2-3,TGTGCCAGCAGCTGGACCGCCGGGACCTTTACAGATACGCAGTATTTT,CASSWTAGTFTDTQYF
TRBV6-1,TRBD1,few,TRBJ1-1,TGTGCCAGCAGCGACAGGGAAGGCGGCACTGAAGCTTTCTTT,CASSDREGGTEAFF
TRBV4-2,-,few,TRBJ2-7,TGTGCCAGCAGCCCCCAAGTCGGCCAGGACGGCTACGAGCAGTACTTC,CASSPQVGQDGYEQYF
TRBV29-1,-,few,TRBJ2-3,TGCAGCGTTGAGGCAGGTGGGGTAGATACGCAGTATTTT,CSVEAGGVDTQYF
TRBV13,-,few,TRBJ1-3,TGTGCCAGCAGCCGCTTCGACCGACAGGACTCTGGAAACACCATATATTTT,CASSRFDRQDSGNTIYF
TRBV9,TRBD1,few,TRBJ2-5,TGTGCCAGCAGCGCGGGGACAGGGCGGCAGGAGACCCAGTACTTC,CASSAGTGRQETQYF
TRBV5-1,-,-,TRBJ2-7,TGCGCCAGCAGCTTGCAGGGCAGGGGTGAGCAGTACTTC,CASSLQGRGEQYF
TRBV4-2,TRBD1,few,TRBJ2-1,TGTGCCAGCAGCCAAGGCGGGACAGGCGAGAATGAGCAGTTCTTC,CASSQGGTGENEQFF
TRBV5-1,-,-,TRBJ2-5,TGCGCCAGCAGCTTGTACAGAGGTGATGGAGAGACCCAGTACTTC,CASSLYRGDGETQYF
TRBV6-6,TRBD1,-,TRBJ2-7,TGTGCCAGCAGTTCCGGGACAGGGAGTACCTACGAGCAGTACTTC,CASSSGTGSTYEQYF